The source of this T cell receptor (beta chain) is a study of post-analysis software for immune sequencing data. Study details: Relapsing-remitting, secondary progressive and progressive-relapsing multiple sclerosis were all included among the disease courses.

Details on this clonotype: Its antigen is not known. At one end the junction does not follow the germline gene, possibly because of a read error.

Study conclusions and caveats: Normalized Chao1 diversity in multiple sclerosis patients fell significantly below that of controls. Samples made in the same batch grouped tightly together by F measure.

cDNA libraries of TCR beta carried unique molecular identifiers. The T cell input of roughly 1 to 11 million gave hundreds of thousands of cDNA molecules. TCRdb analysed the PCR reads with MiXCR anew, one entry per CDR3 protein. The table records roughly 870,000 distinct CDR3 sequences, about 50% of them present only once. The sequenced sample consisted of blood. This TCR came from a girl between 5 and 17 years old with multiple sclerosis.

For the CDR3, the DNA is TGTGCCAGCAGGGACCCAGGGTCGTCGGGCTGCACCTTC. It translates to CASRDPGSSGCTF. The chain combines TRBV6-6 with TRBJ1-2; tentative D call: TRBD1 (5 bases). This CDR3 comprises 13 residues. Germline CDR1 reads MNHNY; CDR2 reads SVGAGI (reference sequence).